This is a list of T cell receptor beta chains from one sample in a study of CD8+ T cells in alopecia areata. Only in-frame clones appear in the TCRdb table, and some are missing; sequencing was by immunoSEQ multiplex PCR. The profile shows around 100,000 clones, 70% to 80% of them singletons. The sequences come from CD8+ T cells sorted from blood, collected at approximately week 42, from a patient treated with tofacitinib. The receptors were sampled from a human donor with alopecia areata. CDR3s include the opening cysteine and the closing phenylalanine or tryptophan. D genes are given only for firm matches. Expanded clones are given a class, and other clones once, few, many or no size at all.

>TRBJ2-1|TRBV4-3|14|TRBD1|.
CASSQDRGFNEQFF
TGCGCCAGCAGCCAGGACAGGGGGTTTAATGAGCAGTTCTTC
>TRBJ2-7|TRBV4-2|14|TRBD1|.
CASSQDEGADEQYF
TGTGCCAGCAGCCAAGATGAGGGGGCGGACGAGCAGTACTTC
>TRBJ2-3|TRBV10-3|16|.|.
CASSYSSGVGSDTQYF
TGTGCCAGCAGTTACTCGTCGGGGGTAGGGTCAGATACGCAGTATTTT
>TRBJ2-7|TRBV2|13|.|.
CASSMGDIYEQYF
TGTGCCAGCAGCATGGGGGACATCTACGAGCAGTACTTC
>TRBJ1-1|TRBV29-1|13|.|.
CSVEAAPNPEAFF
TGCAGCGTTGAAGCGGCGCCAAACCCTGAAGCTTTCTTT
>TRBJ1-1|TRBV29-1|14|.|.
CSVAGTGMNTEAFF
TGCAGCGTTGCCGGGACGGGAATGAACACTGAAGCTTTCTTT
>TRBJ2-3|TRBV4-3|20|.|.
CASSHLREFLGTNSTDTQYF
TGCGCCAGCAGCCACCTTCGGGAATTTCTAGGAACTAACAGCACAGATACGCAGTATTTT
>TRBJ2-2|TRBV9|13|.|.
CASTVGGGGELFF
TGTGCCAGCACCGTTGGGGGAGGCGGGGAGCTGTTTTTT
>TRBJ1-2|TRBV9|15|TRBD1|once
CASSVVGTGRNGYTF
TGTGCCAGCAGCGTAGTAGGGACAGGGCGAAATGGCTACACCTTC
>TRBJ2-2|TRBV25-1|13|.|.
CASTPGGTGELFF
TGTGCCAGCACCCCCGGAGGGACCGGGGAGCTGTTTTTT
>TRBJ1-4|TRBV7-8|14|.|few
CASSLGSRNEKLFF
TGTGCCAGCAGCTTAGGCAGTAGAAATGAAAAACTGTTTTTT
>TRBJ1-1|TRBV7-2|12|.|.
CASSPENTEAFF
TGTGCCAGCAGCCCAGAGAACACTGAAGCTTTCTTT
>TRBJ1-2|TRBV13|14|.|.
CASSTLGLNYGYTF
TGTGCCAGCAGCACCCTCGGGCTAAACTATGGCTACACCTTC
>TRBJ1-4|TRBV25-1|12|TRBD1|.
CARRDRSGKLFF
TGTGCCAGGAGGGACAGGTCGGGAAAACTGTTTTTT
>TRBJ1-1|TRBV29-1|12|.|few
CSVEGGRPEAFF
TGCAGCGTTGAGGGCGGGAGACCTGAAGCTTTCTTT
>TRBJ1-2|TRBV29-1|11|.|.
CSAGGDHGYTF
TGCAGTGCGGGCGGGGATCATGGCTACACCTTC
>TRBJ2-5|TRBV7-3|15|.|.
CASSLGGTPQETQYF
TGTGCCAGCAGCTTAGGGGGGACTCCCCAAGAGACCCAGTACTTC
>TRBJ2-1|TRBV4-3|14|.|few
CASSQERRSDEQFF
TGCGCCAGCAGCCAAGAGAGGAGGTCGGATGAGCAGTTCTTC
>TRBJ2-7|TRBV4-3|15|.|.
CASSQDWAGTYEQYF
TGCGCCAGCAGCCAAGATTGGGCAGGGACCTACGAGCAGTACTTC